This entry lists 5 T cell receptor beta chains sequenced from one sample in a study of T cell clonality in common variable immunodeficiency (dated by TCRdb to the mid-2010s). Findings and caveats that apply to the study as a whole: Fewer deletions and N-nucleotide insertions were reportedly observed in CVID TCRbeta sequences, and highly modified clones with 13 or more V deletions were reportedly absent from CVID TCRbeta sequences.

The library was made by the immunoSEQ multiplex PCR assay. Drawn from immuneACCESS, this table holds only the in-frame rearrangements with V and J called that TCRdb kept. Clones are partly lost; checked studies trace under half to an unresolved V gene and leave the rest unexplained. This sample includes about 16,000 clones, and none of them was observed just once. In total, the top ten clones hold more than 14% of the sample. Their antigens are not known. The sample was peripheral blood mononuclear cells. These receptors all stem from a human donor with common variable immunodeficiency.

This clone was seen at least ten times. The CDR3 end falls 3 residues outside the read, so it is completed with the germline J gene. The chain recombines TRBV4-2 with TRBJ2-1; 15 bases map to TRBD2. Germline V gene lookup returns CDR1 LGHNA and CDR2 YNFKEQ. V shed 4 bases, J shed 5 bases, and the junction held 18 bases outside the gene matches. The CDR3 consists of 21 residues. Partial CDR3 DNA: TGTGCCAGCAGCCCCCGACTCCCGAAGGGACTAGCGGGGGGAATAGACAATGAG. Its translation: CASSPRLPKGLAGGIDNE. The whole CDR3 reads CASSPRLPKGLAGGIDNEQFF.

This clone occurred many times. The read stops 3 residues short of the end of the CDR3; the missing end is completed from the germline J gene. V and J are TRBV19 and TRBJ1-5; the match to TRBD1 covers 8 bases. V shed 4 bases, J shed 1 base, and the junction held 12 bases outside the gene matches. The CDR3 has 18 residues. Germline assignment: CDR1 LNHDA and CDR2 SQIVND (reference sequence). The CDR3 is CASSTLRTGRYSNQPQHF. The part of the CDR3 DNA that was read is TGTGCCAGTAGTACCCTACGGACAGGGAGGTACAGCAATCAGCCC.

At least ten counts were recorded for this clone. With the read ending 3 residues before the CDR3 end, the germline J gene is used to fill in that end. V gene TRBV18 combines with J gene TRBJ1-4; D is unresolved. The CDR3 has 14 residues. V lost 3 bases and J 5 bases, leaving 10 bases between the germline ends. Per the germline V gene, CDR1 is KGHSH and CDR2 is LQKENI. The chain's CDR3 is CASSPGSLNEKLFF. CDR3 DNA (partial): TGTGCCAGCTCACCCGGGTCGCTGAATGAAAAA. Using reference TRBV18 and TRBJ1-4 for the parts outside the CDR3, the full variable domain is NAGVMQNPRHLVRRRGQEARLRCSPMKGHSHVYWYRQLPEEGLKFMVYLQKENIIDESGMPKERFSAEFPKEGPSILRIQQVVRGDSAAYFCASSPGSLNEKLFFGSGTQLSVL.

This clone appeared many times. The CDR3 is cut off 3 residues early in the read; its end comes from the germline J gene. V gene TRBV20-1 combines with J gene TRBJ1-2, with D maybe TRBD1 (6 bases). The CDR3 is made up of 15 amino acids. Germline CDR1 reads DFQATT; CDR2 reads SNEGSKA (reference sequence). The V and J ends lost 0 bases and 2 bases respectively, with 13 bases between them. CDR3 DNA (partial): TGCAGTGCTAGAGACGAAAGCGGACAGAACTATGGC. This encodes CSARDESGQNYG. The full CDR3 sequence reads CSARDESGQNYGYTF.

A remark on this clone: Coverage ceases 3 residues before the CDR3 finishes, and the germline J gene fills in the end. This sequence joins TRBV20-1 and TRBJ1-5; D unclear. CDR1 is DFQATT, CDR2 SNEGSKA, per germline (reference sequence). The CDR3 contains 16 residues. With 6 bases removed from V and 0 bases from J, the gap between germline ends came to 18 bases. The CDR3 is CSAHRGQSNSNQPQHF. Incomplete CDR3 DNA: TGCAGTGCCCACCGAGGGCAGAGTAATAGCAATCAGCCC.